The T cell receptor beta chain described here comes from a study of blood T cells in healthy people across ages. In the study overall: Template-switching capture recovered about one barcoded beta molecule per two T cells. Findings of the study overall: Per-million-T-cell TCR beta diversity fell roughly linearly with age. Across samples, TCR beta diversity tracked strongly with naive T cell percentage.

Germline CDR1 MNHEY, CDR2 SVGEGT. Trimming took 8 bases from V and 9 from J; bases not matched to a gene: 4. This CDR3 has 12 residues. This clonotype has more than one count but fewer than ten. Its specificity is unknown. Using a J-beta primer mix together with a sample-barcoded 5' primer, a second PCR was run for about 7 to 12 cycles. Via MiXCR, TCRdb re-called the 5' RACE reads, giving one row per CDR3 protein. The sample consists of some 900,000 distinct CDR3 sequences, 29% of them appearing once. This clonotype was obtained from an elderly woman in good health. Sequenced: blood. The V call is TRBV6-2 or TRBV6-3, the J call TRBJ1-6; 7 bases line up with TRBD1. The CDR3 region is CASGQAGSPLHF. DNA for the CDR3: TGTGCCAGCGGACAGGCGGGTTCACCCCTCCACTTT.